This TCR beta chain was captured by sequencing in a study of cytomegalovirus exposure and HLA in healthy donors (TCRdb year 2017). Broadly, across the study: According to an earlier analysis of a few hundred of the donors, roughly 180 million T cells yielded 117 million unique TCR beta sequences and 250 to 350 Gb of sequence data. HLA typing included class I and class II loci at four-digit resolution. The study was designed to test whether signatures of past pathogen exposure could be identified by cataloging public T cell receptors. A later analysis re-examined previously published TCR beta repertoires from more than 650 donors and added high-resolution HLA genotyping to investigate patterns of TCR occurrence. High-throughput TCR immunosequencing, statistical association of individual TCRs with disease status, and machine learning were combined to predict cytomegalovirus infection status. A later genetic analysis took genome-wide SNP genotypes for about three fifths of the 666 donors and used that subset as a discovery cohort. An earlier analysis of 587 of the donors applied high-throughput TCR beta sequencing to assess whether each TCR beta V gene segment acted as functional or pseudogenic. Because of strong linkage in the cohort, roughly five DR-DQ haplotypes were treated as single units for association and clustering. All discovery cohort repertoires had been generated using a single sequencing platform. Roughly 300 gigabases of sequencing data and 75 million to 85 million unique TCR sequences made up an early release that covered 500 to 700 HLA-typed donors. Of the roughly 390 genotyped donors, about 80% fell in the genetic ancestry cluster associated with self-reported Caucasian donors. Among some 410 genotyped donors of the cohort, an average of around 240,000 unique TCR beta nucleotide sequences was sequenced per donor, of which 15% to 20% were non-productive. Donor age, sex, ethnicity and CMV serostatus were compiled alongside the repertoire data. The later analysis used no new phenotypic data to find candidate immune exposures, relying instead on TCR beta sequences and their occurrence across donors. Using immunosequencing, the study profiled T cell repertoires from about 650 subjects and related those repertoires to cytomegalovirus serostatus. In addition to the first cohort of 650 to 800 subjects, a separate validation cohort of about 120 different subjects was used. Typing coverage varied by locus: about 629-640 donors for A, B, C, DRB1 and DQB1; approximately 560 for DQA1; about 570 for DPA1; around 450 for DPB1.

Library construction relied on the immunoSEQ multiplex PCR assay. For the multiplex PCR, a mixture combining 60 forward primers for TCR Vbeta segments and 13 reverse primers for TCR Jbeta segments was used. Amplification of the CDR3 region of rearranged TCR beta genes was performed with a multiplex PCR assay on genomic DNA. On the Illumina HiSeq System, the amplified TCR beta libraries were sequenced as 87-base-pair reads. The authors processed their data as follows. Across the 666 repertoires, a later analysis counted 60 million to 90 million unique TCR beta chains, roughly 11 million of which were shared by at least two donors. Raw reads were error-corrected and collapsed into unique sequences by a nearest-neighbor algorithm in which closely related sequences were merged to remove PCR and sequencing errors. To assign V, D and J gene segments, CDR3 sequences were aligned to IMGT reference sequences. Each retained sequence needed at least a six-nucleotide match to both a V gene segment and a J gene segment. Rearrangements were called productive when the CDR3 lacked stop codons and stayed in frame with V and J; all others were non-productive. CDR3 was defined by IMGT convention, running from the second conserved V-encoded cysteine to the conserved J-encoded phenylalanine. In an earlier analysis of more than 550 of the donors, sequences lacking an unambiguous match to a single V gene segment were excluded. In an earlier analysis of roughly 500 of the donors, V segments were called functional above 56.7% productive rearrangements and were called segregating when the between-donor standard deviation exceeded 5%. A statistical classification framework was built to diagnose cytomegalovirus status from the catalog of TCR beta chain sequences. In a later analysis, V and J genes were assigned by comparing TCR nucleotide sequences against IMGT/GENE-DB human TR gene sequences. In a later analysis, CDR3 sequences and most-parsimonious VDJ recombination scenarios were assigned using the TCRdist pipeline. In a later analysis, each TCR beta chain was defined by its CDR3 amino acid sequence together with its V-gene family, and reads without a unique V-gene family were excluded. In a later analysis, around 650 highly shared, low-generation-probability nucleotide sequences were removed to address suspected cross-contamination and a sequencing artifact. A later analysis calculated a clonal expansion index for each public chain from normalized within-repertoire ranks of inferred template counts. Generation probabilities in a later analysis came from a VDJ recombination model fitted to out-of-frame rearrangements, and those results were checked against IGoR. A later analysis scored TCR-TCR, TCR-HLA and TCR-CMV co-occurrence with hypergeometric tests, applying a repertoire-size bias correction to TCR pairs. In a later analysis, false discovery rates were estimated by permuting HLA or CMV assignments 20 times. In a later analysis, co-occurring TCRs were grouped using DBSCAN, with TCRdist sequence similarity added in when clustering inside HLA-allele-positive subsets. For co-occurrence clustering, repertoires with fewer than 30,000 or more than 120,000 public chains were excluded, along with roughly 5 repertoires with anomalous nucleotide sharing. TCRdb re-hosts the immuneACCESS table, in-frame sequences only. Its copies lack some clones; in the studies checked, an unresolved V gene accounts for under half of them, and the cause for the rest is not known. V, J and clone size derive from that table, while D and trimming were established from the DNA sequence. Recorded for this sample are about 110,000 clones; about 70% of them occurred a single time. Clones ranked in the top ten supply nearly 0.9% of the sample.

This clone was counted between two and nine times. No cognate antigen has been identified for it. Per-base quality was not reported, and no clone a single base away is much larger than it. Study-wide findings and limitations: An association between a missense DCLRE1C variant and V-gene and J-gene trimming of TCR beta chains was found in a later genetic analysis and replicated in an independent cohort. In an earlier analysis of fewer than 750 of the donors, most TCR beta V segments were observed in productive rearrangements about 87% or about 30% of the time, broadly matching IMGT annotations. Correlated functional status among segregating V segments might reflect linkage disequilibrium, but an unknown experimental factor could not be ruled out. According to a later analysis, most CMV-associated TCR beta chains appeared to be HLA-restricted, and the HLA associations seemed to be driven largely by CMV exposure. Most TCR sequences were seen in very few donors, while some public TCRs were found in many individuals. A cluster of highly shared sequence variants was judged likely to represent a technical artifact of the sequencing pipeline. Because counts were too low, seventeen rarely observed V segments, including chromosome 9 orphons, were left out of the earlier analysis of a few hundred of the donors. At a false discovery rate of 0.05, a later analysis linked 16,000 or so TCR beta sequences to specific HLA alleles. In the study, about 150 TCR beta chains were listed as associated with cytomegalovirus. Compared with equally common non-associated chains, HLA-associated TCR beta chains in a later analysis were more clonally expanded and had lower generation probabilities. According to a later analysis, TCR association rates differed among HLA loci, with DRB1 alleles showing the most associated TCRs and HLA-C alleles showing the fewest. For the cohort, immune exposure information was limited to CMV serostatus. When HLA alleles, especially DR and DQ, strongly co-occurred, TCR associations were difficult to assign to individual alleles. Sequencing depth was assumed to be roughly uniform across donors in the presence/absence analyses, though that assumption may not hold. In both the original and validation cohorts, the classifier was reported to diagnose cytomegalovirus status with high specificity and sensitivity. Because the 87-base-pair reads could not distinguish some IMGT-functional V segments, including TRBV6-2 and TRBV6-3, those segments were excluded. HLA typing was unavailable for some donors at each locus, so association tests used only the typed subset. A further reported finding was that TCR beta sequences accurately predicted the HLA-A and HLA-B alleles for most subjects in the first cohort. The authors suggested that the approach could potentially be extended to other disease states and immunological phenotypes. Several of the top co-occurrence clusters appeared to be linked to parvovirus B19, influenza, CMV and Epstein-Barr virus, according to a later analysis. In this cohort, only TCR beta chains were sequenced, and detectable features were limited by the absence of alpha or paired-chain data. According to a later genetic analysis, donors in an Asian-associated ancestry cluster had fewer N-insertions in productive TCRs than the approximately 630-donor mean. A few of the identified cytomegalovirus-associated TCR beta chains were confirmed in vitro to be specific for cytomegalovirus antigens.

The cohort comprised fewer than 750 healthy bone marrow donors. All cohort members were sampled while nominally healthy, although unrecorded immune exposures were likely present. The donor tested CMV seronegative and was one of the 352 seronegative cohort members. Every donor gave a peripheral blood sample, and the peripheral blood mononuclear cells from that sample were used for TCR beta sequencing. Genomic DNA was extracted from the blood cell samples with the Qiagen DNeasy Blood Extraction Kit. Looking up the germline V gene yields CDR1 SGHRS and CDR2 YFSETQ. The trim is 0 bases for V and 2 bases for J, with a gap of 5 bases between the germline ends. From cysteine to phenylalanine, the CDR3 is 13 amino acids long. Only CDR3 DNA remains: 39 bases, in frame from the first base.

Sequenced sample: PBMCs. The chain joins TRBV5-1 to TRBJ1-2, with an unclear D gene assignment. The TCR comes from a woman in her thirties in good health and CMV-seronegative. The CDR3: CASSLAQNYGYTF. The DNA sequence is as follows: TGCGCCAGCAGCTTGGCGCAGAACTATGGCTACACCTTC.